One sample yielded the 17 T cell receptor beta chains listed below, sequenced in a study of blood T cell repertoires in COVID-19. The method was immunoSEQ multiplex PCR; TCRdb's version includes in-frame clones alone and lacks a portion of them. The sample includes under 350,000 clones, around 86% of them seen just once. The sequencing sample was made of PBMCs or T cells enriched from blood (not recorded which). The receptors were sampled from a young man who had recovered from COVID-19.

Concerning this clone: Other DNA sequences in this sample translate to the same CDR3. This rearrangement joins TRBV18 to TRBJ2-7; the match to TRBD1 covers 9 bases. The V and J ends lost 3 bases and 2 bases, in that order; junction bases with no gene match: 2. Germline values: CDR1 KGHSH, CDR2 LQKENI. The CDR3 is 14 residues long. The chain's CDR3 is CASSPGTGPYEQYF. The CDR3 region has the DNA TGTGCCAGCTCACCCGGGACAGGGCCCTACGAGCAGTACTTC.

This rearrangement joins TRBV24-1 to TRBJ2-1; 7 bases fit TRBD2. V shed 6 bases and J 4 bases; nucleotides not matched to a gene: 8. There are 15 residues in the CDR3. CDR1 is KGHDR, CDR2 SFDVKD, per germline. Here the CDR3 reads CATSFVGGAYNEQFF. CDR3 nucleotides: TGTGCCACCAGTTTTGTGGGAGGGGCATACAATGAGCAGTTCTTC.

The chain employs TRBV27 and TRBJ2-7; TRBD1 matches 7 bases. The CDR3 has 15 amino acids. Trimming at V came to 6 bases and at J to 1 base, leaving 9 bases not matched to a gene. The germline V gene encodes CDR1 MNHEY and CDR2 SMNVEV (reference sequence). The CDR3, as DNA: TGTGCCAGCAGCAAGACAGGGATGGAGTCCTACGAGCAGTACTTC. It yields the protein CASSKTGMESYEQYF.

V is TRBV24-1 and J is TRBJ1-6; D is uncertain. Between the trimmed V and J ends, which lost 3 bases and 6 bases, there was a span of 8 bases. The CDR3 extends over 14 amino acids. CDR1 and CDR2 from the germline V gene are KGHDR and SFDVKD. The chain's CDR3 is CATSDRRVNSPLHF. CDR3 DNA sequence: TGTGCCACCAGTGATCGCCGGGTTAATTCACCCCTCCACTTT.

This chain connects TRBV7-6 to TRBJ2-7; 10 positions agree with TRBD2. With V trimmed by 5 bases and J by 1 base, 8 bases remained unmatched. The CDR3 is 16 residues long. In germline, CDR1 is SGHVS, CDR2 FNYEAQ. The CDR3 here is CASSRSPAGGSYEQYF. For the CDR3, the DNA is TGTGCCAGCAGCCGGAGTCCAGCGGGAGGGTCCTACGAGCAGTACTTC.

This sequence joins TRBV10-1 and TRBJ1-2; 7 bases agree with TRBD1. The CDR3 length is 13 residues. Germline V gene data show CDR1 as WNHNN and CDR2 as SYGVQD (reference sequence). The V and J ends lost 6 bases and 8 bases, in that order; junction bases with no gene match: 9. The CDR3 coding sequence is TGCGCCAGCAGCGCCAACAGGGGAAACGGCTACACCTTC. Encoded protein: CASSANRGNGYTF.

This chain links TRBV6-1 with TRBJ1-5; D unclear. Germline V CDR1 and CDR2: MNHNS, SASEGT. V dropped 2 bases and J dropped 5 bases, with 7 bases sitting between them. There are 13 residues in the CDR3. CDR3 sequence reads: CASSEWADQPQHF. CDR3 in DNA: TGTGCCAGCAGTGAATGGGCAGATCAGCCCCAGCATTTT.

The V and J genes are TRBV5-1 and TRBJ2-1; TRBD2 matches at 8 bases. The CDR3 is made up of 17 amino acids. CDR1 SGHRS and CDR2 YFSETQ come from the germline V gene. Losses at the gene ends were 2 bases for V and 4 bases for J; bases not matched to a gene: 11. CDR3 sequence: CASSFFREGLRYNEQFF. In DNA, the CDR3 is TGCGCCAGCAGCTTTTTCCGGGAGGGGCTGAGATACAATGAGCAGTTCTTC.

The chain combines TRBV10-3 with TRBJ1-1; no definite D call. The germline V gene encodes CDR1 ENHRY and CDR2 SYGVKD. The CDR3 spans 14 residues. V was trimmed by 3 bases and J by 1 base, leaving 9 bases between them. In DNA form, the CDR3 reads TGTGCCATCAGTGAAGCGGGCAGGAACACTGAAGCTTTCTTT. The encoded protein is CAISEAGRNTEAFF.

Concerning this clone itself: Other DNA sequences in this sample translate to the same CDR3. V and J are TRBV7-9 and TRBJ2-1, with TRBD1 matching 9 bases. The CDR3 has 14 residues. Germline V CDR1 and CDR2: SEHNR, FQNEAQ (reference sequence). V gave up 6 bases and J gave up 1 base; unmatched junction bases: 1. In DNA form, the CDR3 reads TGTGCCAGCAGAGACAGGGGGTCCTACAATGAGCAGTTCTTC. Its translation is CASRDRGSYNEQFF. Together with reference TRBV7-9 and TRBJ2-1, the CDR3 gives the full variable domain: DTGVSQNPRHKITKRGQNVTFRCDPISEHNRLYWYRQTLGQGPEFLTYFQNEAQLEKSRLLSDRFSAERPKGSFSTLEIQRTEQGDSAMYLCASRDRGSYNEQFFGPGTRLTVL.

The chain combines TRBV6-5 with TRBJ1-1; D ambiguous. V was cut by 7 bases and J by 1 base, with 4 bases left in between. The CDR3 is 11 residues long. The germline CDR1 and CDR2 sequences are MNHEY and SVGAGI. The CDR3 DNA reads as TGTGCCAGCACGGGGAACACTGAAGCTTTCTTT. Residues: CASTGNTEAFF.

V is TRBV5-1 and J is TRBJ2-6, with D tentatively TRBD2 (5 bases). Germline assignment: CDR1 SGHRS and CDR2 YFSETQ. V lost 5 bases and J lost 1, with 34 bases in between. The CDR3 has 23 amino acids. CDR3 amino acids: CASRPPLRGSPAPTGSGANVLTF. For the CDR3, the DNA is TGCGCCAGCAGACCTCCTCTTCGAGGGAGCCCCGCCCCCACCGGTTCTGGGGCCAACGTCCTGACTTTC.

The CDR3 loop is CASSQDYRSGQQPQHF. The CDR3 DNA reads TGCGCCAGCAGCCAAGACTACAGGAGTGGCCAGCAGCCCCAGCATTTT. V is TRBV4-1 and J is TRBJ1-5; a weak D match, TRBD1 (5 bases). V was cut by 0 bases and J by 7 bases, with 16 bases left in between. This CDR3 spans 16 amino acids. CDR1 is MGHRA, CDR2 YSYEKL, per germline.

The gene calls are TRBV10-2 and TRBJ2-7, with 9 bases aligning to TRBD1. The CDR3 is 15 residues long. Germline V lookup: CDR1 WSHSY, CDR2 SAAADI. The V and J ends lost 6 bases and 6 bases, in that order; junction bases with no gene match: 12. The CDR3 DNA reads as TGCGCCAGCAGCCAGGGGGGACAGGGCCCAGGCGAGCAGTACTTC. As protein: CASSQGGQGPGEQYF.

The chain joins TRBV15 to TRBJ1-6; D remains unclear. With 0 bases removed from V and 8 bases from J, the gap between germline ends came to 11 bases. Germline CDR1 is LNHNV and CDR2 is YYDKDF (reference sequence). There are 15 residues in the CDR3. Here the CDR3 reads CATSRDQTPYSPLHF. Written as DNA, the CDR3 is TGTGCCACCAGCAGAGATCAAACTCCGTATTCACCCCTCCACTTT.

Written as DNA, the CDR3 is TGCGCCAGCAGCTCATGGGAGGGTCAGCCCCAGCATTTT. Translation gives CASSSWEGQPQHF. V and J are TRBV5-1 and TRBJ1-5; D remains unclear. The germline V and J ends were trimmed by 3 bases and 6 bases, with 10 bases remaining between them. Germline assignment: CDR1 SGHRS and CDR2 YFSETQ. This CDR3 has 13 residues.

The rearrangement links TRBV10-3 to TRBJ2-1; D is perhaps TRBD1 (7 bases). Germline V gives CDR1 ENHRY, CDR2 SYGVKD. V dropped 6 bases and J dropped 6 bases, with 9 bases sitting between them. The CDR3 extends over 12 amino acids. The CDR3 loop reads CAISQGGNEQFF. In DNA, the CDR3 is TGTGCCATCAGCCAGGGGGGCAATGAGCAGTTCTTC.